The 21 T cell receptor beta chains presented below share a single source sample, sequenced in a study of blood T cell repertoires in COVID-19. Method: immunoSEQ multiplex PCR; TCRdb's copy keeps in-frame clones and lacks some. The sample has over 70,000 clones; 80% to 90% are singletons. The material sequenced was peripheral blood. The receptors derive from a man aged 55 to 69 with COVID-19, enrolled during active disease.

This clone was seen a single time. This chain joins TRBV7-2 and TRBJ1-2; TRBD1 aligns across 8 bases. This CDR3 comprises 16 residues. The germline V gene encodes CDR1 SGHTA and CDR2 FQGNSA. V gave up 4 bases and J gave up 4 bases; unmatched junction bases: 11. This CDR3 is CASSSSGRGPFYGYTF. The CDR3 nucleotides read TGTGCCAGCAGCTCCAGTGGCAGGGGGCCTTTCTATGGCTACACCTTC.

J is TRBJ2-1 and V is TRBV7-2; TRBD2 matches at 9 bases. V lost 5 bases to trimming and J lost 7 bases; unmatched junction nucleotides: 18. Germline V CDR1 and CDR2: SGHTA, FQGNSA. The CDR3 loop spans 18 amino acids. CDR3 coding DNA: TGTGCCAGCAGCCCAGACCTCAGTGGGCGGGAGGGCCGGAATGAGCAGTTCTTC. Translating it yields CASSPDLSGREGRNEQFF.

The CDR3 is CASSRTSGRPDTQYF. DNA for the CDR3: TGCGCCAGCAGCCGGACTAGCGGGAGGCCTGATACGCAGTATTTT. This sequence joins TRBV5-1 and TRBJ2-3; 14 nucleotides align to TRBD2. The trim removed 4 bases at V and 6 bases at J, leaving 4 bases unmatched. The CDR3 loop spans 15 amino acids. Germline V CDR1 and CDR2: SGHRS, YFSETQ.

This rearrangement joins TRBV30 to TRBJ1-4; D is possibly TRBD1 (6 bases). This CDR3 has 14 amino acids. Germline lookup yields CDR1 GTSNPN and CDR2 SVGIG (reference sequence). V shed 0 bases and J shed 8 bases, with 13 bases lying between them. The DNA for the CDR3 is TGTGCCTGGAGTGTAAGGTCAGGGGTCGAAAAACTGTTTTTT. Translating gives CAWSVRSGVEKLFF.

V gene TRBV7-2 combines with J gene TRBJ1-1; D is undetermined. The germline V gene has CDR1 SGHTA and CDR2 FQGNSA. This CDR3 contains 13 residues. Trimming shortened V by 5 bases and J by 1 base, and 8 bases separated the two germline ends. The CDR3 DNA reads as TGTGCCAGCAGCCAAGAGGAGAACACTGAAGCTTTCTTT. Its translation: CASSQEENTEAFF.

The J gene is TRBJ1-5, the V gene TRBV7-9, with 8 bases identical to TRBD1. V was pared by 5 bases and J by 2 bases, with 2 bases of the junction left unmatched. The CDR3 has 14 amino acids. The germline gives CDR1 SEHNR, CDR2 FQNEAQ (reference sequence). Here the CDR3 reads CASSPTGGNQPQHF. The CDR3 region has the DNA TGTGCCAGCAGCCCGACAGGGGGCAATCAGCCCCAGCATTTT.

This chain joins TRBV6-4 and TRBJ2-3, with 9 bases identical to TRBD2. V trimming: 4 bases; J trimming: 1 base; junction bases outside the gene matches: 0. CDR3 length: 14 amino acids. Germline CDR1 MRHNA, CDR2 SNTAGT. CDR3 residues: CASSGTSGTDTQYF. The CDR3 nucleotides are TGTGCCAGCAGTGGGACTAGCGGCACAGATACGCAGTATTTT.

This chain uses TRBV19 with TRBJ2-2; D is unresolved. V lost 3 bases and J lost 1, with 12 bases in between. This CDR3 is 16 amino acids long. Germline CDR1 and CDR2: LNHDA and SQIVND (reference sequence). Here the CDR3 DNA reads TGTGCCAGTAGTATTTGGTCGACGGGGAACACCGGGGAGCTGTTTTTT. Translated: CASSIWSTGNTGELFF.

This rearrangement joins TRBV6-5 to TRBJ1-2; 9 nucleotides line up with TRBD1. V trimming: 6 bases; J trimming: 2 bases; junction bases outside the gene matches: 10. Germline CDR1 reads MNHEY; CDR2 reads SVGAGI. This CDR3 has 16 amino acids. CDR3 region: CASSYLMGTGNYGYTF. CDR3 nucleotides: TGTGCCAGCAGCTACCTTATGGGGACAGGGAACTATGGCTACACCTTC.

This chain joins TRBV9 and TRBJ2-1; TRBD1 aligns across 7 bases. Germline assignment: CDR1 SGDLS and CDR2 YYNGEE. This CDR3 region has 16 residues. After removal of 1 base from V and 0 bases from J, the junction contained 4 bases not matched to a gene. CDR3 in DNA: TGTGCCAGCAGCGTAAGTGGACAGGTCTCCTACAATGAGCAGTTCTTC. It translates to CASSVSGQVSYNEQFF.

This clone has only one observation. The chain uses TRBV7-3 and TRBJ2-2, with 10 bases that match TRBD2. The CDR3 loop spans 17 amino acids. Germline lookup yields CDR1 SGHTA and CDR2 FQGTGA. V was clipped by 1 base and J by 4 bases; unmatched bases: 6. The CDR3, as DNA: TGTGCCAGCAGCTTAAGGGTAGCGGGGGGCCTCACCGGGGAGCTGTTTTTT. This codes for CASSLRVAGGLTGELFF.

This clone was detected once. This chain joins TRBV2 and TRBJ1-6; a possible D gene is TRBD1 (6 bases). With 2 bases removed from V and 9 bases from J, the gap between germline ends came to 8 bases. The CDR3 length is 13 residues. Germline V gene lookup returns CDR1 SNHLY and CDR2 FYNNEI. Written as DNA, the CDR3 is TGTGCCAGCAGTGAAACAGGGAGTTCACCCCTCCACTTT. It translates to CASSETGSSPLHF.

V gene TRBV2 combines with J gene TRBJ1-1; D perhaps matches TRBD1 (5 bases). The CDR3 is 14 amino acids. Trimming removed 7 bases from V and 1 base from J, with 13 bases in between. CDR1 and CDR2 (germline): SNHLY, FYNNEI. The chain's CDR3 is CASKSQVGNTEAFF. CDR3 sequence (DNA): TGTGCCAGCAAATCACAGGTGGGGAACACTGAAGCTTTCTTT.

The V gene is TRBV5-1, the J gene TRBJ2-7, with D possibly being TRBD1 (6 bases). CDR3 length equals 15 residues. Germline values: CDR1 SGHRS, CDR2 YFSETQ. V lost 4 bases, J lost 7 bases, and 21 bases lay in between. CDR3 protein: CASSVQTLGAREQYF. For the CDR3, the DNA is TGCGCCAGCAGCGTGCAGACCTTGGGGGCGAGGGAGCAGTACTTC.

This sequence joins TRBV12-2 and TRBJ2-2; TRBD1 is taken as the D call from the table, unchecked against the DNA. TRBV12-2 is a known pseudogene. The CDR3 sequence is 16 residues long. CDR3 DNA sequence: TGTGCAAGTCGCTCTCGGACAGGGGTGAACACCGGGGAGCTGTTTTTT. It translates to CASRSRTGVNTGELFF.

The rearrangement joins TRBV7-9 to TRBJ2-2, with TRBD2 identical over 9 bases. CDR3 length: 19 residues. Germline V gene lookup returns CDR1 SEHNR and CDR2 FQNEAQ (reference sequence). Trimming at V came to 6 bases and at J to 4 bases, leaving 18 bases not matched to a gene. CDR3 residues: CASSPGRLAGKLTTGELFF. DNA of the CDR3: TGTGCCAGCAGTCCGGGCAGGCTAGCGGGAAAACTAACCACCGGGGAGCTGTTTTTT. The full variable domain, its missing parts supplied by reference TRBV7-9 and TRBJ2-2, is DTGVSQNPRHKITKRGQNVTFRCDPISEHNRLYWYRQTLGQGPEFLTYFQNEAQLEKSRLLSDRFSAERPKGSFSTLEIQRTEQGDSAMYLCASSPGRLAGKLTTGELFFGEGSRLTVL.

This clone was detected a few times. V usage is TRBV6-6 and J usage is TRBJ1-1; 9 bases map to TRBD1. V gave up 4 bases and J gave up 6 bases; unmatched junction bases: 9. Germline V gene sequence: CDR1 MNHNY, CDR2 SVGAGI (reference sequence). The CDR3 has 15 amino acids. CDR3: CASSSPGQGGPEAFF. The DNA for the CDR3 is TGTGCCAGCAGTTCCCCGGGACAGGGCGGCCCTGAAGCTTTCTTT.

V is TRBV2 and J is TRBJ1-1; a possible D gene is TRBD1 (6 bases). The CDR3 sequence is 13 residues long. Per germline, CDR1 SNHLY and CDR2 FYNNEI. Trimming removed 7 bases from V and 1 base from J, with 10 bases in between. CDR3 sequence reads: CASNADRNTEAFF. In nucleotides, the CDR3 is TGTGCCAGCAATGCGGACAGGAACACTGAAGCTTTCTTT. Full variable domain (rest looked up from reference TRBV2 and TRBJ1-1): EPEVTQTPSHQVTQMGQEVILRCVPISNHLYFYWYRQILGQKVEFLVSFYNNEISEKSEIFDDQFSVERPDGSNFTLKIRSTKLEDSAMYFCASNADRNTEAFFGQGTRLTVV.

This rearrangement joins TRBV6-5 to TRBJ1-1; 9 nucleotides align to TRBD1. CDR1 MNHEY and CDR2 SVGAGI come from the germline V gene. Trimming cost V 5 bases and J 3 bases; bases outside gene matches: 4. This CDR3 contains 14 residues. CDR3 sequence reads: CASSLTGGDTEAFF. The CDR3 DNA is TGTGCCAGCAGTCTCACAGGGGGCGACACTGAAGCTTTCTTT.

The genes are TRBV7-9 and TRBJ2-2; no firm D call. Germline loops: CDR1 SEHNR, CDR2 FQNEAQ (reference sequence). V was cut by 1 base and J by 6 bases, with 6 bases left in between. The CDR3 loop spans 13 amino acids. CDR3 in amino acids: CASSLVSAGELFF. CDR3 nucleotides: TGTGCCAGCAGCTTAGTGTCCGCCGGGGAGCTGTTTTTT.

The V and J genes are TRBV6-5 and TRBJ1-3; D is undetermined. This CDR3 is built from 13 residues. Deletions cut 8 bases from V and 2 bases from J, with 10 bases between. Germline-derived CDR1 and CDR2 are MNHEY and SVGAGI. This chain's CDR3 is CASSREAGNTIYF. CDR3 nucleotide sequence: TGTGCCAGCTCCCGGGAAGCTGGAAACACCATATATTTT.